This paragraph covers one T cell receptor (beta chain) sequence. The target antigen is unknown. This entry belongs to a study of blood T cells in healthy people across ages. Study observations and caveats: Naive T cell percentage and TCR beta diversity correlated strongly. PBMCs went unsorted, and a conclusive naive versus antigen-experienced comparison was therefore prevented.

The CDR3 is 13 amino acids. CDR1 is SGHTA, CDR2 FQGTGA, per germline. V lost 6 bases and J 0 bases, leaving 7 bases between the germline ends. It was with a sample-barcoded 5' primer and a J-beta primer mix that a second PCR of roughly 7 to 12 cycles was run. Sequencing recovered at least 2.5 million CDR3-containing paired-end reads from each sample. A single record per CDR3 protein comes from TCRdb applying MiXCR to the 5' RACE reads. The sample consists of around 820,000 distinct CDR3 sequences, around a quarter of them appearing once. The same specimen was also included in a second study, on T cells of mothers and their children. That source reports: Samples were provided by three healthy Caucasian mothers and their six children.

The sequence derives from a boy between 5 and 17 years old in good health. The chain links TRBV7-3 to TRBJ2-3; D gene uncertain. The sequenced sample consisted of blood. The CDR3 region has the DNA TGTGCCAGCAGGTTCACTAGCACAGATACGCAGTATTTT. This gives the protein CASRFTSTDTQYF.